The T cell receptor beta chain described here comes from a study of blood T cell repertoires in COVID-19 (dated by TCRdb to about 2020). Regarding the complete study: Samples from collaborators originated in the United States, Italy and Spain and spanned both the acute and convalescent phases of COVID-19. The prospective study material was composed of cDNA or gDNA derived from T cells, B-cell-depleted T cells, or PBMCs. The dataset comprised deeply sampled blood TCRbeta repertoires from subjects exposed to, actively infected with, or recovered from COVID-19. The repertoires were released in a freely available public database meant as a resource for research on the immune response to SARS-CoV-2. The samples were drawn from the first 160 participants of the ongoing ImmuneRACE study and from 950 to 1,500 subjects provided by 6 global collaborators. Nearly every sample came with metadata listing a de-identified subject ID, COVID-19 status, age in years and sex. Where available, HLA class I and class II types were taken from metadata supplied by the sample provider and were not determined by assay-based typing.

One collaborating source in Seattle enrolled patients while the patients were actively infected and followed the patients over time throughout the course of disease. Each collaborating institution followed its own protocols to collect whole blood in K2EDTA tubes. Collaborator samples were shipped for TCRbeta analysis as frozen whole blood, isolated PBMCs, or DNA extracted from either sample type. Remarks on this clone: Its antigen is unknown. No base-level quality is on record; no much larger clone is a single base apart.

V loses 6 bases at its end and J loses 6 bases; junction bases beyond the gene matches: 8. CDR1 MNHEY and CDR2 SVGAGI are derived from the germline V gene. Its CDR3 holds 15 amino acids, cysteine through phenylalanine. Only the CDR3 part of the read is kept: 45 bases, read in frame from the first base. Beyond this particular receptor, the publication reports: The amount of clinical and demographic metadata varied by source and participant and was provided uncurated.

TCRbeta CDR3 regions were amplified from genomic DNA by means of the immunoSEQ Assay, a bias-controlled multiplex PCR. As for the original processing: Within the assay, amplification of reference gene primers was used to estimate how many nucleated cells each sample contained. To quantify the absolute abundance of each unique TCRbeta CDR3 rearrangement, sequence reads were collapsed and filtered. For each sample, productive Simpson clonality was calculated as the square root of Simpson's diversity index over productive rearrangements. TCRdb stores this immuneACCESS table with in-frame sequences only. Part of the clones is absent; in the studies checked, under half of the shortfall reflects unresolved V genes, and no reason is known for the rest. That table gives V, J and clone size, and the DNA gave D and trimming. Recorded for this sample are some 270,000 clones; nearly 90% of them occurred a single time. The top ten hold under 2.5% of the sample.

This clonotype was sampled from a woman aged 60 to 75 with COVID-19, enrolled during active disease. The sequencing input was peripheral blood. The receptor chain draws on TRBV6-5 and TRBJ2-2, and 9 bases in between align with TRBD1. The CDR3 is CASRRGTGSSGELFF. At the DNA level, the sequence is TGTGCCAGCAGGAGAGGGACAGGGAGTTCCGGGGAGCTGTTTTTT.